The T cell receptor (beta chain) under discussion was sequenced for a study of blood T cell repertoires in COVID-19. Whole-study context: Donors in the United States, Italy and Spain gave samples during acute or convalescent COVID-19. PBMCs, B-cell-depleted T cells, or T cells were the source of the cDNA or gDNA that made up the material.

The germline V gene encodes CDR1 GTSNPN and CDR2 SVGIG (reference sequence). This CDR3 has 12 residues. Trimming left V 5 bases short and J 5 bases short, with 10 bases between. How the authors handled the data: Scientists estimated how many nucleated cells there were by amplifying reference gene primers. The protocol was immunoSEQ multiplex PCR, while the TCRdb copy is restricted to in-frame clones and leaves out a portion. V and J calls and clone size come straight from that table; D and trimming were deduced from the DNA. The sample consists of tens of thousands of clones, roughly 82% of them appearing once.

The V gene is TRBV30, the J gene TRBJ2-1, with a tentative D call TRBD1 (5 bases). The sample was peripheral blood. The source is a woman older than 75 with acute or convalescent COVID-19. Here the CDR3 DNA reads TGTGCCTGGGACAGAGACAACAATGAGCAGTTCTTC. This encodes CAWDRDNNEQFF. Full variable domain (outside the CDR3, taken from reference TRBV30 and TRBJ2-1): SQTIHQWPATLVQPVGSPLSLECTVEGTSNPNLYWYRQAAGRGLQLLFYSVGIGQISSEVPQNLSASRPQDRQFILSSKKLLLSDSGFYLCAWDRDNNEQFFGPGTRLTVL.